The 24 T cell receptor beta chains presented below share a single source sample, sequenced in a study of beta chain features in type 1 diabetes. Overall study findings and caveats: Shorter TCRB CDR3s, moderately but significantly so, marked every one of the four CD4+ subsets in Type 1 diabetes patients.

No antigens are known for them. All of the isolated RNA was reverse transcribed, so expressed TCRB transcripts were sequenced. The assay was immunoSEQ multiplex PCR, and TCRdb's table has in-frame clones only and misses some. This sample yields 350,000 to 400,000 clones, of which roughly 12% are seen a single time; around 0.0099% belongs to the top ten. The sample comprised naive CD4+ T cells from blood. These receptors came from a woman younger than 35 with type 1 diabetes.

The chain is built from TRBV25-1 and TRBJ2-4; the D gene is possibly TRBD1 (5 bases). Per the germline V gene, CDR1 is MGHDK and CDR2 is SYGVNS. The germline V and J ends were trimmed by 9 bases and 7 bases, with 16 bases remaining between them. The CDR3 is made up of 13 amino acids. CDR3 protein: CASSDSYTNIQYF. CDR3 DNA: TGTGCCAGTTCCGACAGCTACACGAACATTCAGTACTTC.

The chain's CDR3 is CASSRLASITYEQYF. The CDR3 nucleotides read TGTGCCAGCAGCCGACTAGCGAGCATTACCTACGAGCAGTACTTC. V is TRBV14 and J is TRBJ2-7, with TRBD2 matching over 8 bases. The CDR3 contains 15 residues. Trimming removed 4 bases from V and 2 bases from J; junction bases left unmatched: 7. CDR1 is SGHDN, CDR2 FVKESK, per germline.

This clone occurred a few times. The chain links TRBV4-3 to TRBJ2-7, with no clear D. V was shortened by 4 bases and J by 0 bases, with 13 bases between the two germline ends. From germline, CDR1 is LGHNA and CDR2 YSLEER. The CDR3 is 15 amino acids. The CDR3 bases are TGCGCCAGCAGCCGGGTCGGCGCTAGCTCCTACGAGCAGTACTTC. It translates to CASSRVGASSYEQYF.

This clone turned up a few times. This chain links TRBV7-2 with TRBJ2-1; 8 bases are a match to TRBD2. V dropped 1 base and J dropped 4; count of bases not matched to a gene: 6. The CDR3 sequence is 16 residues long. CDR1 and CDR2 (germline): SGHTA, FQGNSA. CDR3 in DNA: TGTGCCAGCAGCTTAGACGGTAGCGGGGCTTACAATGAGCAGTTCTTC. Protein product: CASSLDGSGAYNEQFF.

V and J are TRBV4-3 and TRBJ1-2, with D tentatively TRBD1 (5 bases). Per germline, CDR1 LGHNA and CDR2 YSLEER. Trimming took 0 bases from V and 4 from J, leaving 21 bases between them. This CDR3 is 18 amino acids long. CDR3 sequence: CASSQERKLYRKTYGYTF. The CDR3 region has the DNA TGCGCCAGCAGCCAAGAGCGGAAACTCTACAGGAAGACCTATGGCTACACCTTC.

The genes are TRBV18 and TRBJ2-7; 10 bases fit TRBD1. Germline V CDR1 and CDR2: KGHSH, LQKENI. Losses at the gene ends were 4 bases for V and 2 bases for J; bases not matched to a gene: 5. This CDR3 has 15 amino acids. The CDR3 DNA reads TGTGCCAGCTCACTGGGGACAGGGGACACCTACGAGCAGTACTTC. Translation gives CASSLGTGDTYEQYF.

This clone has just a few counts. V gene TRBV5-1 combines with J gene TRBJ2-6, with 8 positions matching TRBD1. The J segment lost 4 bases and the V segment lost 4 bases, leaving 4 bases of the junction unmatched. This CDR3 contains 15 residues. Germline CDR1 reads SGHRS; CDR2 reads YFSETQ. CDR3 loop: CASSPRGPGANVLTF. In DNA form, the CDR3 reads TGCGCCAGCAGCCCCAGGGGGCCAGGGGCCAACGTCCTGACTTTC.

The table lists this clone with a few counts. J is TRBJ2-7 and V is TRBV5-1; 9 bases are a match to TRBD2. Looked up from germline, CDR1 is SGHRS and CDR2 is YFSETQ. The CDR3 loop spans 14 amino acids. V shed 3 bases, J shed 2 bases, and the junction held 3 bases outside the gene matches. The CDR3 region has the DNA TGCGCCAGCAGCTCGGGACTAGCAGCCTACGAGCAGTACTTC. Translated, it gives CASSSGLAAYEQYF.

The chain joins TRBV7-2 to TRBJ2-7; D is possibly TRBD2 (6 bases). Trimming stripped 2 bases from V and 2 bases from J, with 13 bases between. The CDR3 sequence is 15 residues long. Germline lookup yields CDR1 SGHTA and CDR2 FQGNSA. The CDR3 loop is CASSLRSGGTYEQYF. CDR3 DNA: TGTGCCAGCAGCTTAAGGTCCGGCGGGACCTACGAGCAGTACTTC.

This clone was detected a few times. Here the CDR3 DNA reads TGCGCCAACCAACGGGGGGAAGATACGCAGTATTTT. Translating gives CANQRGEDTQYF. The V gene is TRBV5-1, the J gene TRBJ2-3, with 7 bases aligning to TRBD2. V dropped 9 bases and J dropped 5; count of bases not matched to a gene: 6. CDR1 SGHRS and CDR2 YFSETQ come from the germline V gene. CDR3 length: 12 residues. Using reference TRBV5-1 and TRBJ2-3 for the parts outside the CDR3, the full variable domain is KAGVTQTPRYLIKTRGQQVTLSCSPISGHRSVSWYQQTPGQGLQFLFEYFSETQRNKGNFPGRFSGRQFSNSRSEMNVSTLELGDSALYLCANQRGEDTQYFGPGTRLTVL.

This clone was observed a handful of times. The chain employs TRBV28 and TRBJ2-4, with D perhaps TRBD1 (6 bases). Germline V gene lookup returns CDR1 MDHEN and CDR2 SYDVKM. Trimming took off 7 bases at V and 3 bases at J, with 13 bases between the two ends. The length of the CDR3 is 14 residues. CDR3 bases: TGTGCCAGCAAGTCGACAGGACTCAAAAACATTCAGTACTTC. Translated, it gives CASKSTGLKNIQYF.

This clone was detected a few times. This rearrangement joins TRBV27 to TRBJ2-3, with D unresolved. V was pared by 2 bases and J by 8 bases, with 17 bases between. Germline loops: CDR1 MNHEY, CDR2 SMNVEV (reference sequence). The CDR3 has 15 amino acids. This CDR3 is CASSLVQSLTGTQYF. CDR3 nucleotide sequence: TGTGCCAGCAGTTTAGTGCAGTCCCTGACGGGTACGCAGTATTTT.

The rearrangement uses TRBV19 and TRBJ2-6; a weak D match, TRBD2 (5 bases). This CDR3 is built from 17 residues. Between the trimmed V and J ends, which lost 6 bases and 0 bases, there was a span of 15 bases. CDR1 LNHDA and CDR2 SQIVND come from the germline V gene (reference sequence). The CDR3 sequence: CASSHTRTGSGANVLTF. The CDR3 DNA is TGTGCCAGTAGCCATACTAGGACGGGCTCTGGGGCCAACGTCCTGACTTTC.

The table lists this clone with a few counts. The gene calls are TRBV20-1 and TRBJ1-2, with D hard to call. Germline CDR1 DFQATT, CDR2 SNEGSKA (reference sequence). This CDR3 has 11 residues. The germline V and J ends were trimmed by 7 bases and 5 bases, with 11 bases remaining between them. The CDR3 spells CSVRTGYGYTF. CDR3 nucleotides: TGCAGTGTCCGCACGGGTTATGGCTACACCTTC.

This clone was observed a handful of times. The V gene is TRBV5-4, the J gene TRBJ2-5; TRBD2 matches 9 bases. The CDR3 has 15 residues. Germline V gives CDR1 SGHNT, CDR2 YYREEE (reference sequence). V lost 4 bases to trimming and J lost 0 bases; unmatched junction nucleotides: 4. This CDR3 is CASSVKRGDQETQYF. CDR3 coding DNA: TGTGCCAGCAGCGTCAAGCGGGGGGACCAAGAGACCCAGTACTTC.

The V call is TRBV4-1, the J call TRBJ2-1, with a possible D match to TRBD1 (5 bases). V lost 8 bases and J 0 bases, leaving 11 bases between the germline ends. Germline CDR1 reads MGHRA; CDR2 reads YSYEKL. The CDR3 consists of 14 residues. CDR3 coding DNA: TGCGCCAGCTCAAGGGGTAACTCCTACAATGAGCAGTTCTTC. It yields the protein CASSRGNSYNEQFF.

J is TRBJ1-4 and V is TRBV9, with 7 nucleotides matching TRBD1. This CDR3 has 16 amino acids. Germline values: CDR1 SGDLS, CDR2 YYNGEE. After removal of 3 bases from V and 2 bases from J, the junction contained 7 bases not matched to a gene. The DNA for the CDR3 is TGTGCCAGCAGCGCACGACAGGGATTGACTAATGAAAAACTGTTTTTT. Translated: CASSARQGLTNEKLFF.

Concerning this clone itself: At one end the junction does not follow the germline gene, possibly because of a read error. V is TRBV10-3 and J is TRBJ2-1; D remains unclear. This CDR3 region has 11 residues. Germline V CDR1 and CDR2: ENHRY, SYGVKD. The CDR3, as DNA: TGTGCCATCAGTTACTACCATGAGCAGTTCTTC. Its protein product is CAISYYHEQFF.

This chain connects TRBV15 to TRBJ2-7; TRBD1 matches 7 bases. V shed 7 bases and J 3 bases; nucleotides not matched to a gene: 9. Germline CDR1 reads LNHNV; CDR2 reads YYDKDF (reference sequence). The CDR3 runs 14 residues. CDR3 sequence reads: CATTGDSGHYEQYF. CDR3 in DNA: TGTGCCACCACCGGGGACAGTGGCCACTACGAGCAGTACTTC.

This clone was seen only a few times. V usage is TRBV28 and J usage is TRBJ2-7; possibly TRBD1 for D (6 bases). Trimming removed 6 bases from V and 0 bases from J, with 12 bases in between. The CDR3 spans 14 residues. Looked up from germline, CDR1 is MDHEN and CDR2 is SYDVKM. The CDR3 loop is CASRPTGPSYEQYF. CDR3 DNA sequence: TGTGCCAGCAGACCGACAGGCCCCTCCTACGAGCAGTACTTC.

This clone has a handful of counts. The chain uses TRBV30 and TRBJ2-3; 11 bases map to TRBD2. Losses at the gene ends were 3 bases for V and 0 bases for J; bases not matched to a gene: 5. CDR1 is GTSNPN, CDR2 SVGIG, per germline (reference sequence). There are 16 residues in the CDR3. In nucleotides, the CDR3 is TGTGCCTGGAGGATAGGACTAGCGGGCAGCACAGATACGCAGTATTTT. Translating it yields CAWRIGLAGSTDTQYF.

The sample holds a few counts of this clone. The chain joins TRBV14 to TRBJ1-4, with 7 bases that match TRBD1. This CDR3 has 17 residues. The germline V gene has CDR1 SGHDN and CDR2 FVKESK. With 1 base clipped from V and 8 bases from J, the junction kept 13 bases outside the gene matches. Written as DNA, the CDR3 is TGTGCCAGCAGCCAAGGAGCCCTACAGGGGAGAGGGGAAAAACTGTTTTTT. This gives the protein CASSQGALQGRGEKLFF.

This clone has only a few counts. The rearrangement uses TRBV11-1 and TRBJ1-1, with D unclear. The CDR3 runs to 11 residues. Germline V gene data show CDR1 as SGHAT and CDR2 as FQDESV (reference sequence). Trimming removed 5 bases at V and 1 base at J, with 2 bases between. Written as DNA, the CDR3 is TGTGCCAGCAGCCGGAACACTGAAGCTTTCTTT. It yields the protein CASSRNTEAFF.

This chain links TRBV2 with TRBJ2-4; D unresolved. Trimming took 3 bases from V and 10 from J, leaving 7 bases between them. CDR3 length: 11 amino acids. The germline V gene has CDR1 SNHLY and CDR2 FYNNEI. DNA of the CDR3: TGTGCCAGCAGTGAGGTCAGGATTCAGTACTTC. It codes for CASSEVRIQYF.